This TCR beta chain came from a study of human T cells and chemical hapten exposure. For the study at large: Application of 0.01% DPC to the upper back was done by patch test, with a reading at 6 days.

Sample time point: pre-sensitization, week 0. The treatment was: therapeutic diphenylcyclopropenone sensitization with weekly scalp DPC. There are many counts of this clonotype. TCRdb itself ran the RACE reads through MiXCR, one entry per CDR3 protein. Of about 380,000 distinct CDR3 sequences listed, 5.1% were seen once; the top ten hold 2.5% to 3%. This CDR3 is 16 amino acids long. Germline V gives CDR1 SGHTA, CDR2 FQGNSA. The germline V and J ends were trimmed by 3 bases and 2 bases, with 11 bases remaining between them. The origin of this receptor is a woman aged 50 to 60 with alopecia areata. Some clones in this sample may be carry-over from other donors' samples. Sequenced material: whole blood, taken in connection with sensitization to the hapten diphenylcyclopropenone (DPC). This sequence joins TRBV7-2 and TRBJ2-6, with unresolved D. The CDR3 protein is CASSLARSAGANVLTF. The CDR3 bases are TGTGCCAGCAGCTTGGCCCGGTCCGCTGGGGCCAACGTCCTGACTTTC.